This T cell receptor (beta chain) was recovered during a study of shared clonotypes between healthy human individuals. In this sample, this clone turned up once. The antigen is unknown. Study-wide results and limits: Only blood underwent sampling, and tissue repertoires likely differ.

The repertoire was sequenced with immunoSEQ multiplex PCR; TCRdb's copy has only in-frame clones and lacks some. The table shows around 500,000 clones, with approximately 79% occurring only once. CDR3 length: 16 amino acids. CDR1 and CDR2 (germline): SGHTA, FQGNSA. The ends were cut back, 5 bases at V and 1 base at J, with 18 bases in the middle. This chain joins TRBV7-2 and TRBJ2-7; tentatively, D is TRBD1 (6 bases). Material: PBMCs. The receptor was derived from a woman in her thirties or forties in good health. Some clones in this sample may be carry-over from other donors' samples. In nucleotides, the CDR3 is TGTGCCAGCAGCCCGTCGCGGACAGTCGGATCCTACGAGCAGTACTTC. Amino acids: CASSPSRTVGSYEQYF.